This T cell receptor (beta chain) came from a study of post-analysis software for immune sequencing data. The overall study: Secondary progressive, relapsing-remitting and progressive-relapsing multiple sclerosis were among the included disease courses.

This CDR3 has 21 residues. J gave up 0 bases and V 6 bases, and 21 bases lay outside the gene matches. The germline V gene has CDR1 WSHSY and CDR2 SAAADI. Turning to this clonotype: The antigen is not known.

Unique molecular identifiers were built into the TCR beta cDNA libraries. TCRdb re-analysed the PCR reads in MiXCR, keeping a single row per CDR3 protein. The repertoire holds 600,000 to 700,000 distinct CDR3 sequences, with about 60% as singletons. Study-level results: With TRBV5-6, TRBV5-1 and TRBV20-1 included, about five TRBV segments were more frequent in patients than in controls. Relative to controls, patients with multiple sclerosis showed significantly lower normalized Chao1 diversity.

The sequence was obtained from a girl under 10 years old with multiple sclerosis. The sequencing sample was made of blood. This sequence joins TRBV10-2 and TRBJ2-3, with 10 bases fitting TRBD2. The chain's CDR3 is CASSRVPSSGGPQTSTDTQYF. In DNA form, the CDR3 reads TGCGCCAGCAGCCGCGTCCCGTCTAGCGGGGGCCCTCAAACTAGCACAGATACGCAGTATTTT.